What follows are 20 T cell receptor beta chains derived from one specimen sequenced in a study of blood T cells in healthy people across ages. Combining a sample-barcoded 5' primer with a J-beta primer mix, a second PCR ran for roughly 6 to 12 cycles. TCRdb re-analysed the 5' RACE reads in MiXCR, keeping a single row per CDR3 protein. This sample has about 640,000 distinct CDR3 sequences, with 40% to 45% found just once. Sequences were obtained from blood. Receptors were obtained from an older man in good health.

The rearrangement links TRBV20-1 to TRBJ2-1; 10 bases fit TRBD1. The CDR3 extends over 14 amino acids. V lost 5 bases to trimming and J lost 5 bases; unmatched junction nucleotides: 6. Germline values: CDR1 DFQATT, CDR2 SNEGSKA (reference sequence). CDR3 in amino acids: CSARRQGANNEQFF. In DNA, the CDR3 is TGCAGTGCTCGTAGACAGGGGGCTAACAATGAGCAGTTCTTC.

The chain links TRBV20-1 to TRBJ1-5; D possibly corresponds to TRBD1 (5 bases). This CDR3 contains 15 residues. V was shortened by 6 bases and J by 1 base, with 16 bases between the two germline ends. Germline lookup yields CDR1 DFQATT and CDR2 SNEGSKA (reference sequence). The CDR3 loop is CSALDPGSSNQPQHF. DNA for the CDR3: TGCAGTGCCTTAGACCCAGGGTCAAGCAATCAGCCCCAGCATTTT.

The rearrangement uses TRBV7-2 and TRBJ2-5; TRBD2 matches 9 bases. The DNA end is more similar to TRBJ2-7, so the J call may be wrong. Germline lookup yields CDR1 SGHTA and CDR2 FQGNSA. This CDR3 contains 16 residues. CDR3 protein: CASSLAGGLASYEQYF. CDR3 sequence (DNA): TGTGCCAGCAGCTTAGCCGGGGGACTAGCTTCTTACGAGCAGTACTTC.

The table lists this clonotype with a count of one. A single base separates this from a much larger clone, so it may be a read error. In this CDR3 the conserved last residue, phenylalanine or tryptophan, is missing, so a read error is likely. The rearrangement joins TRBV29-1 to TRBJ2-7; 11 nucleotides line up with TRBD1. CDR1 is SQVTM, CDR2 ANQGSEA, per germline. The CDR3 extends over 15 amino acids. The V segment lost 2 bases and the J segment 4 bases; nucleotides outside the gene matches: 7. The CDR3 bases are TGCAGCGTTGAATTGGACAGGGGGCGCGTATACGAGCAGTACTTA. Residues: CSVELDRGRVYEQYL.

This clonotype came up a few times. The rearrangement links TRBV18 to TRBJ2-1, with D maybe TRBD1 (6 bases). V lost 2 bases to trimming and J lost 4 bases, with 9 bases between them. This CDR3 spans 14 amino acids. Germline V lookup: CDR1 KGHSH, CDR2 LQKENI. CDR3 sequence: CASSPGQLYNEQFF. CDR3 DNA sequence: TGTGCCAGCTCACCAGGACAGCTATACAATGAGCAGTTCTTC.

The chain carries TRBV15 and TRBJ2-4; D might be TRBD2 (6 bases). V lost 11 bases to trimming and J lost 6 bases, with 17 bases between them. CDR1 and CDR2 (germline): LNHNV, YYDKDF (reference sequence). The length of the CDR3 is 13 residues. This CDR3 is CAAQYGGGNIQYF. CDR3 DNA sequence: TGTGCCGCCCAGTACGGGGGAGGAAACATTCAGTACTTC.

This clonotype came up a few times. The CDR3: CASSELVGTDTQYF. In nucleotides, the CDR3 is TGTGCCAGCAGTGAGTTGGTAGGCACAGATACGCAGTATTTT. The V and J genes are TRBV27 and TRBJ2-3; no definite D call. Deletions cut 5 bases from V and 1 base from J, with 10 bases between. Looked up from germline, CDR1 is MNHEY and CDR2 is SMNVEV (reference sequence). The CDR3 is 14 amino acids.

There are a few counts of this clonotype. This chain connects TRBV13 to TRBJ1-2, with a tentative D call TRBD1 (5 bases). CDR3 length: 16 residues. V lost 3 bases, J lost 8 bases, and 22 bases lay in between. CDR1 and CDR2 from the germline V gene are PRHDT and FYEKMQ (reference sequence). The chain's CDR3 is CASSFFREYQRGGYTF. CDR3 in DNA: TGTGCCAGCAGCTTCTTCCGGGAGTACCAGAGGGGAGGCTACACCTTC.

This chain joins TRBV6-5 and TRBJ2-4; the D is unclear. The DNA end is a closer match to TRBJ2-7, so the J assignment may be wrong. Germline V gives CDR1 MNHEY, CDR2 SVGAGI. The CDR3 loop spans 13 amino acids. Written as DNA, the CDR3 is TGTGCCAGCAGACGGACGGAACTTAACGAGCAGTACTTC. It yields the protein CASRRTELNEQYF.

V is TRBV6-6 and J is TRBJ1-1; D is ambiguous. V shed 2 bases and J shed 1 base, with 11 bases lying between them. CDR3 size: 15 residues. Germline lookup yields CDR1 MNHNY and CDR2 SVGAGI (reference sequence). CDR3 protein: CASSYPGGKNTEAFF. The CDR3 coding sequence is TGTGCCAGCAGTTACCCTGGCGGAAAGAACACTGAAGCTTTCTTT.

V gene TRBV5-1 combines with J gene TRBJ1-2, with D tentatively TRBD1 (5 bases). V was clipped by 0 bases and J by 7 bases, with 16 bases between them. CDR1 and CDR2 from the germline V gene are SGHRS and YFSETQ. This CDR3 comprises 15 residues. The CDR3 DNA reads TGCGCCAGCAGCTTGGAGCAGATCCCCCAGGGTGGCTACACCTTC. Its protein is CASSLEQIPQGGYTF.

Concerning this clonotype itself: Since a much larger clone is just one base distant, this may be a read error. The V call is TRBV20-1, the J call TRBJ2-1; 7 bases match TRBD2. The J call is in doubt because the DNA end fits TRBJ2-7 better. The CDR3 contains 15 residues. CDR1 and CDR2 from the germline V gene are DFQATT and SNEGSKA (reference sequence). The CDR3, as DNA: TGCAGTGCTAGAGACTCGGGAGGACCCTACAATGAGCAGTACTTC. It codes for CSARDSGGPYNEQYF.

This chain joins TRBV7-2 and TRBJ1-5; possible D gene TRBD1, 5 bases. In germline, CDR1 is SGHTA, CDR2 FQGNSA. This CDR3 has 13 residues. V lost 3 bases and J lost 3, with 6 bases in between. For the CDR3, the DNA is TGTGCCAGCAGCTTGGGGCACAATCAGCCCCAGCATTTT. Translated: CASSLGHNQPQHF. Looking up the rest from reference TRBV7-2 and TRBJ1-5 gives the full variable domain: GAGVSQSPSNKVTEKGKDVELRCDPISGHTALYWYRQSLGQGLEFLIYFQGNSAPDKSGLPSDRFSAERTGGSVSTLTIQRTQQEDSAVYLCASSLGHNQPQHFGDGTRLSIL.

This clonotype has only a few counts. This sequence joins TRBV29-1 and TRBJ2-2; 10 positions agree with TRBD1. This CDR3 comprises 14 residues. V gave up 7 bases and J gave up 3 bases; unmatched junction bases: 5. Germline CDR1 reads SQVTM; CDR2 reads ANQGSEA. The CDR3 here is CSASGTGDTGELFF. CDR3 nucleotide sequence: TGCAGCGCCTCTGGGACAGGGGACACCGGGGAGCTGTTTTTT.

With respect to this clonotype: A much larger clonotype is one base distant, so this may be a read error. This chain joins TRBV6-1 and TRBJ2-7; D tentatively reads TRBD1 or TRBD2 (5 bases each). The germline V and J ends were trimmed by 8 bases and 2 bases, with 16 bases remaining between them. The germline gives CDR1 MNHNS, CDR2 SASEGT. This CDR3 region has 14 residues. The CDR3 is CASSGTYSAYEQYF. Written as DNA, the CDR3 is TGTGCCAGCTCCGGGACCTATAGCGCCTACGAGCAGTACTTC.

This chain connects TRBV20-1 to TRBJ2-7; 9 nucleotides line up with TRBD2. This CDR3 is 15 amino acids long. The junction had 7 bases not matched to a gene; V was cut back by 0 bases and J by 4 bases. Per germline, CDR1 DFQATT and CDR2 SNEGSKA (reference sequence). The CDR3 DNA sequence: TGCAGTGCTAGAGATTTATCTAGCGGGAAATACGAGCAGTACTTC. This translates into CSARDLSSGKYEQYF.

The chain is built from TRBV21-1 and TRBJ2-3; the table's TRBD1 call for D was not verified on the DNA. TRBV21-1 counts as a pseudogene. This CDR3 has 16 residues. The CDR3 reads CASSNMGVTGADTQYF. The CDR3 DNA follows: TGTGCCAGCAGCAATATGGGGGTTACAGGGGCAGATACGCAGTATTTT.

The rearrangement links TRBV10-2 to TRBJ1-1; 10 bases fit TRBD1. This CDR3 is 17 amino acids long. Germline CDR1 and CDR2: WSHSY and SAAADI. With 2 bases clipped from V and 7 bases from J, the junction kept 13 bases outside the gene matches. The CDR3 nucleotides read TGCGCCAGCAGTGAGCCTCGGACAGGGGGAACCTTACTTGAAGCTTTCTTT. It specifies CASSEPRTGGTLLEAFF.

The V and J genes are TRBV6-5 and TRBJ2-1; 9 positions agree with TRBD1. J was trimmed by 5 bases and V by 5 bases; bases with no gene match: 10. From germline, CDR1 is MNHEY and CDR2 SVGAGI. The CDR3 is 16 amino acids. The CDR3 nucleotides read TGTGCCAGCAGTACGCCCGGGACAGGGAGGAACAATGAGCAGTTCTTC. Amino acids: CASSTPGTGRNNEQFF.

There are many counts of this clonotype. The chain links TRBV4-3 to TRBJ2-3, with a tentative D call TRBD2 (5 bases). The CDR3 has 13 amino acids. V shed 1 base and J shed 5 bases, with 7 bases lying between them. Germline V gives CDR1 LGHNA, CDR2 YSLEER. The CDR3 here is CASSQGRGDTQYF. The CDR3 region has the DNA TGCGCCAGCAGCCAAGGCCGGGGAGATACGCAGTATTTT.